Sequencing of this T cell receptor (beta chain) was carried out in a study of beta chain features in type 1 diabetes. Expressed TCRB transcripts got sequenced, as all isolated RNA was reverse transcribed. Here immunoSEQ multiplex PCR was the method, and the copy in TCRdb shows in-frame clones only, minus some. The sample holds about 230,000 clones; about 10% are singletons and the top ten take 0.034%. This clone was seen more than once but under ten times. The CDR3 runs 17 residues. Germline V gene data show CDR1 as SEHNR and CDR2 as FQNEAQ (reference sequence). With V trimmed by 5 bases and J by 6 bases, 15 bases remained unmatched.

This chain links TRBV7-9 with TRBJ2-2; TRBD1 matches at 7 bases. The origin of this receptor is a woman between 18 and 29 years old in good health. Sequencing input: naive CD4+ T cells from blood. CDR3 DNA sequence: TGTGCCAGCAGCCCCCTCGGTGGTGGGACAGCTGCCGGGGAGCTGTTTTTT. Translating it yields CASSPLGGGTAAGELFF. Supplemented by reference TRBV7-9 and TRBJ2-2, the full variable domain reads DTGVSQNPRHKITKRGQNVTFRCDPISEHNRLYWYRQTLGQGPEFLTYFQNEAQLEKSRLLSDRFSAERPKGSFSTLEIQRTEQGDSAMYLCASSPLGGGTAAGELFFGEGSRLTVL.